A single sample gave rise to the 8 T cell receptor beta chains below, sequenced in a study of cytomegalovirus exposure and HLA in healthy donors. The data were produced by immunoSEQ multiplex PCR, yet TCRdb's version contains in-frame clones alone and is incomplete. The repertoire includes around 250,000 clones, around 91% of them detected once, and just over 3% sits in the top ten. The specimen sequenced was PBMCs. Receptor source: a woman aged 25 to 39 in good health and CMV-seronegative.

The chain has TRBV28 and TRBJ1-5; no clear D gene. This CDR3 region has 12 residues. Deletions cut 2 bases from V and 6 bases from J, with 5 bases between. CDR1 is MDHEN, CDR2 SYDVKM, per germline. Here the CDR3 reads CASSLMGQPQHF. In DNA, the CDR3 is TGTGCCAGCAGTTTAATGGGTCAGCCCCAGCATTTT.

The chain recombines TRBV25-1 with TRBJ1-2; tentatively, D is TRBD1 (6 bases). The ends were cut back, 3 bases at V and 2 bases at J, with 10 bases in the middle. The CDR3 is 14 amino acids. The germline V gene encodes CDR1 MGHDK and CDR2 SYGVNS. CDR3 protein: CASSERQANYGYTF. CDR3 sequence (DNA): TGTGCCAGCAGTGAGCGACAGGCGAACTATGGCTACACCTTC.

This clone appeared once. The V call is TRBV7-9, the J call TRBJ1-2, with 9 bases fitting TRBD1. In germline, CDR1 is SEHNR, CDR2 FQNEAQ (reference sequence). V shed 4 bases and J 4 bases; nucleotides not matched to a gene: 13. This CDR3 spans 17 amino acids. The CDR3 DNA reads TGTGCCAGCAGCTCCGCTGGGACAGGGATGGTTAGCTATGGCTACACCTTC. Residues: CASSSAGTGMVSYGYTF.

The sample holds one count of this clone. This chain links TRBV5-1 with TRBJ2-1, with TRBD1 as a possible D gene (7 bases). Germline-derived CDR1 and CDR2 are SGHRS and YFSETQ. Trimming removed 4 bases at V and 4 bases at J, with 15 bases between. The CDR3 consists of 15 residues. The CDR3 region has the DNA TGCGCCAGCAGCCTCGGGCAGGGGGGATACAATGAGCAGTTCTTC. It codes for CASSLGQGGYNEQFF.

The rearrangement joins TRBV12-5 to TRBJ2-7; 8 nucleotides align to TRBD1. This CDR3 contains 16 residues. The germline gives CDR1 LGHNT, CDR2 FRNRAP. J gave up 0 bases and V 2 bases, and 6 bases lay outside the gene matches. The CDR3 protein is CASGLSTGADSYEQYF. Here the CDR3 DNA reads TGTGCTAGTGGTTTGTCGACAGGGGCCGACTCCTACGAGCAGTACTTC.

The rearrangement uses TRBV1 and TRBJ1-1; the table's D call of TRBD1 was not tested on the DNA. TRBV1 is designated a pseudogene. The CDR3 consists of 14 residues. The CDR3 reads CTPRVGARGTEAFF. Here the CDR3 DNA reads TGCACCCCCCGCGTTGGGGCTCGAGGCACTGAAGCTTTCTTT.

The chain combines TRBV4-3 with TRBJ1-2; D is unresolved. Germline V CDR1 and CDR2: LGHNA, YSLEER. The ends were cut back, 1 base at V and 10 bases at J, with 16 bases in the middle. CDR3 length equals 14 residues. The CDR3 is CASSQGMVPEDYTF. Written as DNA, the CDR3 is TGCGCCAGCAGCCAAGGTATGGTCCCCGAAGACTACACCTTC.

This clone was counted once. CDR3: CASSIGGSSTDTQYF. Here the CDR3 DNA reads TGTGCCAGTAGTATAGGAGGGTCTAGCACAGATACGCAGTATTTT. This chain uses TRBV19 with TRBJ2-3; possible D gene TRBD2, 5 bases. V was cut by 1 base and J by 0 bases, with 8 bases left in between. CDR1 is LNHDA and CDR2 is SQIVND in the germline V gene (reference sequence). This CDR3 is built from 15 residues.